The sequence of this T cell receptor (beta chain) was determined in a study of T cell responses to AZD1222 COVID-19 vaccine. The assay was immunoSEQ multiplex PCR, and TCRdb's table has in-frame clones only and misses some. The sample lists around 140,000 clones, 85% to 90% occurring once. The study, taken as a whole, reports: Spike-specific TCR breadth and depth both grew after two AZD1222 doses. Donor demographics were predominantly white British with a female majority; clonal diversity may be underestimated. Only six people who got AZD1222 tested seropositive at baseline. The span of vaccine-associated CD4 TCRs extended across spike, with dominance at 160-218 and 743-854.

As for this clone: Its antigen is unidentified.

Sequenced here: peripheral blood, sampled 28 days after the second AZD1222 dose. This clonotype was sampled from an adult who received the AZD1222 COVID-19 vaccine.

This CDR3 reads CASSLDRGETQYF. The CDR3 DNA is TGTGCCAGCAGCTTAGACAGGGGAGAGACCCAGTACTTC. This rearrangement joins TRBV7-8 to TRBJ2-5, with 7 bases that match TRBD1. Germline V lookup: CDR1 SGHVS, CDR2 FQNEAQ. V was pared by 1 base and J by 4 bases, with 0 bases of the junction left unmatched. This CDR3 spans 13 amino acids. Looking up the rest from reference TRBV7-8 and TRBJ2-5 gives the full variable domain: GAGVSQSPRYKVAKRGQDVALRCDPISGHVSLFWYQQALGQGPEFLTYFQNEAQLDKSGLPSDRFFAERPEGSVSTLKIQRTQQEDSAVYLCASSLDRGETQYFGPGTRLLVL.